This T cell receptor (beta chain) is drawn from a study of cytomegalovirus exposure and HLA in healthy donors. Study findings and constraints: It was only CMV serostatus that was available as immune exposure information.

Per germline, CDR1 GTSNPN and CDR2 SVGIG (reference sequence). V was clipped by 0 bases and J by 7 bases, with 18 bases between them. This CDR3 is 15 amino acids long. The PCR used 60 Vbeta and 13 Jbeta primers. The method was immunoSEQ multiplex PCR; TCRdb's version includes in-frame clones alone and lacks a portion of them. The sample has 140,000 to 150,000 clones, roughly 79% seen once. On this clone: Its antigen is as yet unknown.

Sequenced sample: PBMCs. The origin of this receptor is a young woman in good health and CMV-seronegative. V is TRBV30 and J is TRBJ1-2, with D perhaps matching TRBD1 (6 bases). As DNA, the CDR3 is TGTGCCTGGAGTGTACGGCGCAGGTTACAGGGTGGCTACACCTTC. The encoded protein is CAWSVRRRLQGGYTF.